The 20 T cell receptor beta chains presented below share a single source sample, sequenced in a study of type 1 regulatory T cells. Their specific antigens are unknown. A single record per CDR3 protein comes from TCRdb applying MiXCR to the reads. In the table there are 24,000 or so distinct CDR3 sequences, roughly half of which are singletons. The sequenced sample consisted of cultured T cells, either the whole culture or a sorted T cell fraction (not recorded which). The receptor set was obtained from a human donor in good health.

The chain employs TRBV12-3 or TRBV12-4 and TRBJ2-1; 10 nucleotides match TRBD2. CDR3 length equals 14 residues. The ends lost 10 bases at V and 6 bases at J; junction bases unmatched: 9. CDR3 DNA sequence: TGTGCCACCAGAAGCGGGGGGGCCGGCAATGAGCAGTTCTTC. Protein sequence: CATRSGGAGNEQFF.

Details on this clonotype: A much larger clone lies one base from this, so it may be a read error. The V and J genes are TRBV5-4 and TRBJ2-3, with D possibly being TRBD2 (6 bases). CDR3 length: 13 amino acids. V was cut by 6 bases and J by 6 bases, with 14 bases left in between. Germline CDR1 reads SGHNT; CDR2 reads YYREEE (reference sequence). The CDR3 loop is CASKHAGLDTQYF. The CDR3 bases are TGTGCCAGCAAACATGCGGGGTTGGATACGCAGTATTTT.

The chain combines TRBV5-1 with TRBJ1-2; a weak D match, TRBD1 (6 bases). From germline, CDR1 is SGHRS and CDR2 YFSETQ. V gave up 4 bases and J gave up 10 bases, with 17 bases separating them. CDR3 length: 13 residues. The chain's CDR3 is CASSPDGQRTYTF. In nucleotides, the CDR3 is TGCGCCAGCAGCCCGGACGGACAGAGGACCTACACCTTC. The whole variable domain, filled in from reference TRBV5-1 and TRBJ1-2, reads KAGVTQTPRYLIKTRGQQVTLSCSPISGHRSVSWYQQTPGQGLQFLFEYFSETQRNKGNFPGRFSGRQFSNSRSEMNVSTLELGDSALYLCASSPDGQRTYTFGSGTRLTVV.

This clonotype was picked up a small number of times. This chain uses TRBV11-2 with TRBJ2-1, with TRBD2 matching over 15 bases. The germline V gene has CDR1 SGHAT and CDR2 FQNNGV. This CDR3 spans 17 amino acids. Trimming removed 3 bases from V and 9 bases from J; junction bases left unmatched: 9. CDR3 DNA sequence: TGTGCCAGCAGCTTTCAACCTGGGACTAGCGGGGGGATTGAGCAGTTCTTC. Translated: CASSFQPGTSGGIEQFF.

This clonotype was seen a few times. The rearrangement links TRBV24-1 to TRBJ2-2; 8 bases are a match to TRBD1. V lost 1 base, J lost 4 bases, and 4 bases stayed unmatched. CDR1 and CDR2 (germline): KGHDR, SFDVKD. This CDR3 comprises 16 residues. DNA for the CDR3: TGTGCCACCAGTGATTTATCAGGGGGCATCACCGGGGAGCTGTTTTTT. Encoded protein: CATSDLSGGITGELFF.

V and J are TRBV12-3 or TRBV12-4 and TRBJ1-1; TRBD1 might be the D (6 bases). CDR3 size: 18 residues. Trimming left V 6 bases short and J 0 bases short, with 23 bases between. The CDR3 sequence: CASSHRGRGLKMNTEAFF. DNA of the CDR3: TGTGCCAGCAGCCACCGAGGACGGGGGCTGAAGATGAACACTGAAGCTTTCTTT.

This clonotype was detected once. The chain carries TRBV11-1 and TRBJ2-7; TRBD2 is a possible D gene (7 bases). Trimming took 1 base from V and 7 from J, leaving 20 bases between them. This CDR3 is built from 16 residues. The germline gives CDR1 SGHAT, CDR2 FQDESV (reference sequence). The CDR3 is CASSLGMWGGLTEQYF. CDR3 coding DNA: TGTGCCAGCAGCTTAGGTATGTGGGGGGGCCTGACGGAGCAGTACTTC.

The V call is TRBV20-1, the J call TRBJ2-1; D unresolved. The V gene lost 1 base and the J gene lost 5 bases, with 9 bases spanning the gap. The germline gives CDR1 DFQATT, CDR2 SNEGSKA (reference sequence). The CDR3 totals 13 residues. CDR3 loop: CSARGPWDNEQFF. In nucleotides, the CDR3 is TGCAGTGCTAGAGGTCCTTGGGACAATGAGCAGTTCTTC.

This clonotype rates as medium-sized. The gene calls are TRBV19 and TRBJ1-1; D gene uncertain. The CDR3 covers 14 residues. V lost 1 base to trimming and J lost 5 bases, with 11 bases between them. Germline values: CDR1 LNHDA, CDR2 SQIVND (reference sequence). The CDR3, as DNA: TGTGCCAGTAGTATAGCCTGGGGATGGACTGAAGCTTTCTTT. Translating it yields CASSIAWGWTEAFF.

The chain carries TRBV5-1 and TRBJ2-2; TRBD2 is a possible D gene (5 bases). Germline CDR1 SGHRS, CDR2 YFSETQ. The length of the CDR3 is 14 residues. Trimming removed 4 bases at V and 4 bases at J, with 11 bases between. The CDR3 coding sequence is TGCGCCAGCAGCCCCGGACGGGGCACCGGGGAGCTGTTTTTT. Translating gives CASSPGRGTGELFF.

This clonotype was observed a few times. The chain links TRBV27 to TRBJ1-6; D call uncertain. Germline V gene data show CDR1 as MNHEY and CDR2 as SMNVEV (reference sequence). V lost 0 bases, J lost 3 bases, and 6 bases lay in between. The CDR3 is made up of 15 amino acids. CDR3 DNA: TGTGCCAGCAGTTTATCCGGGATCTATAATTCACCCCTCCACTTT. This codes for CASSLSGIYNSPLHF.

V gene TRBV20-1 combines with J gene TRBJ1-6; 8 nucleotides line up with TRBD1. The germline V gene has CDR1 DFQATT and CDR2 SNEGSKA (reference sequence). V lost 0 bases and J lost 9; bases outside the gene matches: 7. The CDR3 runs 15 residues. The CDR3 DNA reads TGCAGTGCTAGAGATCCCCGGACAGGGACTTCACCCCTCCACTTT. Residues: CSARDPRTGTSPLHF.

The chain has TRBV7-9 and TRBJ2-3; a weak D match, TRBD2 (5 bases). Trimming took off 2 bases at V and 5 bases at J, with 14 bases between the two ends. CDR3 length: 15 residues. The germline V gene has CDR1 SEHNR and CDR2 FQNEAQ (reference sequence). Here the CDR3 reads CASSLTGKHQDTQYF. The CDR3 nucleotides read TGTGCCAGCAGCTTAACGGGGAAGCATCAAGATACGCAGTATTTT.

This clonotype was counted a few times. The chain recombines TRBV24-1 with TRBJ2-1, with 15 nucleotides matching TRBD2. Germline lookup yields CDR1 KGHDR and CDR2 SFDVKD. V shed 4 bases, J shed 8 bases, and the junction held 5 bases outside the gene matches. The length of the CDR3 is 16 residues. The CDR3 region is CATSDRTSGGAYEQFF. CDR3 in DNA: TGTGCCACCAGTGACCGGACTAGCGGGGGGGCATATGAGCAGTTCTTC.

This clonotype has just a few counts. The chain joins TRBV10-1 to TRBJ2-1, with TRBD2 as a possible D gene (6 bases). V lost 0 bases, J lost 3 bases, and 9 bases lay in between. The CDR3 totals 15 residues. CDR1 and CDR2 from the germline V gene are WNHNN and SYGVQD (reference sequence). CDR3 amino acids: CASSESAGLYNEQFF. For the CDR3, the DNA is TGCGCCAGCAGTGAGTCGGCGGGGCTCTACAATGAGCAGTTCTTC.

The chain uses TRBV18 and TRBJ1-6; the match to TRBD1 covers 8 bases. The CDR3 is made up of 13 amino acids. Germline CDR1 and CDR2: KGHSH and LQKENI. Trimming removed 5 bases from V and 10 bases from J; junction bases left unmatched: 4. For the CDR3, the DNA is TGTGCCAGCTCAGGACAGGGATACTCACCCCTCCACTTT. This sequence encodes CASSGQGYSPLHF.

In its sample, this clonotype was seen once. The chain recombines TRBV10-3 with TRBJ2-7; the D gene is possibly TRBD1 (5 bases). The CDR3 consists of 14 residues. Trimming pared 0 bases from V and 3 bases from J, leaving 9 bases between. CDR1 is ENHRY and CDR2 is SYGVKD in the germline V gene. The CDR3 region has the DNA TGTGCCATCAGTGAGTCGTCTCAGGGCTACGAGCAGTACTTC. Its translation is CAISESSQGYEQYF.

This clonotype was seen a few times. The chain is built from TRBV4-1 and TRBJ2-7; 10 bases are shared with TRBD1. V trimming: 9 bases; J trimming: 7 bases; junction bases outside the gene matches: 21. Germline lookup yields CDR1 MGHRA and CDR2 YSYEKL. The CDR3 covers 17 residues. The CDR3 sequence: CARVEGGVGQGVSEQYF. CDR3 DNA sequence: TGCGCCAGAGTAGAGGGGGGGGTAGGACAGGGGGTGAGTGAGCAGTACTTC.

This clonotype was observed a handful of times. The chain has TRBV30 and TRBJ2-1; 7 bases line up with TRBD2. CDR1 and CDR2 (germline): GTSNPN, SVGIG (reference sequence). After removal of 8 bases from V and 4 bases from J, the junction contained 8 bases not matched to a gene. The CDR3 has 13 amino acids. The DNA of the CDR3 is TGTGCCCGCGCCGGGACTACATACAATGAGCAGTTCTTC. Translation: CARAGTTYNEQFF.

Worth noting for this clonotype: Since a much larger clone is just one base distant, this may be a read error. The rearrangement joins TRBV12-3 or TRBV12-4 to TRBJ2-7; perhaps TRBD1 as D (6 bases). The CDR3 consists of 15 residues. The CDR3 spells CASSPGTLSSYERYF. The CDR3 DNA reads TGTGCCAGCAGTCCCGGGACACTGAGCTCCTACGAGCGGTACTTC.